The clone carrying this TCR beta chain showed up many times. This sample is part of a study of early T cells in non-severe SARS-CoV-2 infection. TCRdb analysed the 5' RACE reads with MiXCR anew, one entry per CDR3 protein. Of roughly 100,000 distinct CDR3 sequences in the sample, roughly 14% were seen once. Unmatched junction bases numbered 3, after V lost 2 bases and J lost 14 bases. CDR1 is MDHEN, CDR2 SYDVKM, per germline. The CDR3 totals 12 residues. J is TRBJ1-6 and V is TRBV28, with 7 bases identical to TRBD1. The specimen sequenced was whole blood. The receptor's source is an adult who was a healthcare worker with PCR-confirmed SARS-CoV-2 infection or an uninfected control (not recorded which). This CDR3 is CASSLLQGALHF. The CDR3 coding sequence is TGTGCCAGCAGTTTACTTCAGGGGGCCCTCCACTTT.